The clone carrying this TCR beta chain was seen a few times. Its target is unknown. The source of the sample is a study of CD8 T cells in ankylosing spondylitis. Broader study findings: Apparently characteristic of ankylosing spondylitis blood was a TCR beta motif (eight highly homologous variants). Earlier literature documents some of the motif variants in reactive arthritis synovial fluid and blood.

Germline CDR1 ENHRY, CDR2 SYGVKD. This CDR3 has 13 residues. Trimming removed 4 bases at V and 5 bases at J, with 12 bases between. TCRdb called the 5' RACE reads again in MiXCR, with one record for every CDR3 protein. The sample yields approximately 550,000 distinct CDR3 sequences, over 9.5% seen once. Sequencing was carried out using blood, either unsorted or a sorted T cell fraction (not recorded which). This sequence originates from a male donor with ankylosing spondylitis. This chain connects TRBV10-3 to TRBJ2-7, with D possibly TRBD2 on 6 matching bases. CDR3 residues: CAISGRGGDEQYF. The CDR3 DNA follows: TGTGCCATCAGTGGGAGAGGAGGGGACGAGCAGTACTTC.